This TCR beta chain was recorded in a study of shared clonotypes between healthy human individuals (TCRdb year 2020). Notes on the research overall: Three men and a couple of women, aged 18 to 49 years, made up the cohort. Libraries were prepared and TCR repertoires were sequenced by different laboratories using diverse techniques, in order to increase sequencing depth and limit assay-specific biases. For each donor, CD4 naive and CD4 memory were each given three plates, CD8 naive was given two plates, and CD8 memory was given one plate. The study deeply sequenced blood TCR repertoires of roughly five healthy adults to estimate repertoire size and the extent of clonotype sharing between individuals. Each donor's leukapheresis produced roughly between about 0.9 and 9.5 billion PBMCs.

Using the deep immunoSEQ assay, multiplex PCR amplified TCR CDR3 regions from genomic DNA. Extracted genomic DNA from each cell subset was spread evenly across all wells of several immunoSEQ 96-well plates, with each plate serving as a replicate. For sorted subsets, each replicate PCR was loaded with 200 to 250 ng genomic DNA, equivalent to 30,000 or so T cell genomes. Purified libraries were measured with a Qubit 3.0 fluorometer, size-checked on a Bioanalyzer 2100, and measured again with the KAPA Library Quantification kit. Every immunoSEQ 96-well plate was sequenced on a separate single-read 150-cycle Illumina NextSeq 550 flow cell. The authors' analysis ran thus. Because only junctional sequences without quality scores were contained in the immunoSEQ output, filtering matching that applied to full-length reads could not be performed. To assign V/J genes and CDR3, sequences were annotated against IMGT germline references using PyIR, a Python wrapper for IgBLAST v1.9. Reads were filtered out if the reads had weak V/J assignments (E-value above 1e-6), no CDR3, stop codons, out-of-frame junctions, or ambiguous translated residues. A V3J clonotype was defined by an identical inferred V gene, J gene, and CDR3 amino acid sequence. Percentage overlap between repertoires was computed as shared unique clonotypes divided by the size of the smaller repertoire. Repertoire richness was assessed with RTK rarefaction, the Chao1 estimator, and Recon v2.1 estimates of unobserved clonotypes. OLGA was used to compute generation probabilities for all TCRbeta clonotypes that the gDNA method yielded from a few donors. Imported from immuneACCESS, the table was reduced by TCRdb to in-frame sequences with V and J called. These copies leave out some clones; in studies compared against another copy, an unresolved V gene accounts for under half, and the cause of the remainder is not known. V and J calls and clone size are those listed in that table; D and trimming were worked out from the DNA. The sample data list about 2.2 million clones, and 85% to 95% of these were observed just once. The ten largest make up around 1.8% of the sample.

The CDR3 holds 15 amino acids from the cysteine to the phenylalanine. Just CDR3 DNA is preserved here, 45 bases in frame from base 1. Deletion took 5 bases off V and 4 bases off J, with a span of 15 bases between the germline ends. The CDR1 and CDR2 encoded by the germline V gene are MRHNA and SNTAGT. On the study overall, not on this receptor specifically: Higher generation probabilities were observed for clonotypes shared by all four sorted-subset donors than for non-shared clonotypes. The small number of donors limited the genetic and exposure-history diversity represented. Incomplete sequencing was indicated by rarefaction of sorted-subset datasets, despite the large sequencing depth. Naive subsets generally had larger estimated clonotype richness than memory subsets. When a handful of donors were compared, the shared fraction of clonotypes was around 5% for naive CD4, around 4% for naive CD8, 2% to 2.5% for memory CD4, and 0.4% for memory CD8. Based on pairwise subsampling, the degree of clonotype sharing among donors was expected to be affected by sequencing depth. Sampling was restricted to blood, and TCR repertoires in tissues likely differ from the TCR repertoires found in blood.

CD8 naive samples were obtained by positive selection for CCR7 among CD45RO-negative cells, yielding a CD45RA+CCR7+ population from which TemRA cells were excluded. The donors were healthy, HIV-negative adults with no recently reported acute infections or vaccinations. Only Caucasian adults living in Nashville, Tennessee, USA were represented among the donors. Blood was obtained by leukapheresis, after which PBMCs were separated by Ficoll-Histopaque density gradient centrifugation and cryopreserved in liquid nitrogen vapor phase. Purity and quantity of every magnetically sorted T cell population were checked by analytical flow cytometry. Genomic DNA was isolated from each sorted fraction and quantified by UV absorbance on a Nanodrop 2000c. With regard to this clone: Its antigen is unknown. One base away there is no much larger clone; base qualities are not given.

The sample taken for sequencing was naive CD8+ T cells from PBMCs. The sample's cell subset or site label, in plain terms: CD45RA+CCR7+. The V and J genes are TRBV6-4 and TRBJ2-1; TRBD2 could be the D gene, as 6 bases match. The sequence came from a man between 18 and 29 years old in good health. Some clones in this sample may be carry-over from other donors' samples. The CDR3 corresponds to CASSSVGGNYNEQFF. The nucleotide sequence reads TGTGCCAGCAGTTCGGTAGGCGGGAATTACAATGAGCAGTTCTTC.